The sequence of this TCR beta chain was determined in a study of control samples from healthy donors and cancer patients. TCRdb keeps only in-frame clones here, not all; method: immunoSEQ multiplex PCR. The repertoire holds 130,000 to 150,000 clones, with 80% to 95% as singletons. The CDR3 extends over 14 amino acids. The V and J ends lost 5 bases and 2 bases, in that order; junction bases with no gene match: 6. Germline CDR1 reads MNHEY; CDR2 reads SVGAGI. The J gene is TRBJ2-7, the V gene TRBV6-5, with 7 bases identical to TRBD2. The specimen was blood. This TCR was recovered from a man younger than 35 in good health. The CDR3 sequence is CASSPGGTTYEQYF. CDR3 coding DNA: TGTGCCAGCAGTCCCGGGGGGACCACCTACGAGCAGTACTTC.